This TCR beta chain was identified during a study of T cells after yellow fever vaccination. Comment on this clonotype: Because the CDR3's place on the DNA is in doubt, the DNA is left out and the CDR3 is given as listed by TCRdb.

The CDR3 adds up to 18 amino acids, both ends counted. The 5'RACE template-switching step produced TCR cDNA and added a universal primer site and UMIs. Each CDR3 protein gets one entry after TCRdb re-called the 5' RACE reads with MiXCR. Of nearly 350,000 distinct CDR3 sequences in the sample, roughly 8.3% are singletons; the top ten hold under 20%. The specimen comprised PBMCs, sampled 45 days after the first yellow fever vaccination. The chain is built from TRBV7-5 and TRBJ1-1; the DNA was not compared with TRBD1, the D call given in the table. TRBV7-5 is classified as a pseudogene. The sequence was obtained from a man aged 18 to 30 who received the YFV17D yellow fever vaccine. The CDR3 region is CSPVPAGGRSAQNTEAFF.